This T cell receptor (beta chain) was identified during a study of blood T cells in healthy people across ages. Remarks on this clonotype: Its antigen is unknown.

Notes on the study in general: The fall in TCR beta diversity per million T cells was roughly linear with age. The donors' CMV status was not determined, possibly confounding changes in expanded clonotypes.

Then a second PCR, running roughly 6 to 11 cycles, was carried out with a sample-barcoded 5' primer and a J-beta primer mix. With 12 random nucleotides, a template-switch adaptor tagged each individual cDNA molecule. TCRdb itself ran the 5' RACE reads through MiXCR, one entry per CDR3 protein. The sample lists roughly 790,000 distinct CDR3 sequences, roughly two fifths occurring once. Approximately 9.2 milliliters was the volume of peripheral blood drawn from each donor. Sequencing used blood. The sequence derives from a woman aged 60-70 years in good health.

In DNA, the CDR3 is TGTGCCAGCAGCCAAGATCTTGGTCCGTCCTGTGGCTACACCTTC. Translation gives CASSQDLGPSCGYTF. J is TRBJ1-2 and V is TRBV4-2; D is undetermined. The CDR3 sequence is 15 residues long. The V end was cut by 0 bases, the J end by 7 bases, with 15 bases between. CDR1 and CDR2 from the germline V gene are LGHNA and YNFKEQ.